A single sample gave rise to the 31 T cell receptor beta chains below, sequenced in a study of T cell responses to AZD1222 COVID-19 vaccine. The repertoire was sequenced with immunoSEQ multiplex PCR; TCRdb's copy has only in-frame clones and lacks some. The top ten hold around an eighth of the sample, which has around 76,000 clones, roughly 81% seen once. The sequencing here drew on peripheral blood, taken on day 0 of AZD1222 vaccination. The receptors here all came from an adult in good health.

This rearrangement joins TRBV9 to TRBJ2-2, with a weak D call TRBD2 (7 bases). V was trimmed by 0 bases and J by 0 bases, leaving 21 bases between them. The CDR3 loop spans 20 amino acids. CDR1 is SGDLS, CDR2 YYNGEE, per germline. The DNA for the CDR3 is TGTGCCAGCAGCGTAGGTGTGGGGGGGCGATGGTCCCCGAACACCGGGGAGCTGTTTTTT. The encoded protein is CASSVGVGGRWSPNTGELFF.

The V gene is TRBV6-5, the J gene TRBJ2-1, with D unclear. Between the trimmed V and J ends, which lost 8 bases and 2 bases, there was a span of 13 bases. The CDR3 spans 14 residues. Per germline, CDR1 MNHEY and CDR2 SVGAGI. This chain's CDR3 is CASLVAHPYNEQFF. The CDR3 DNA is TGTGCCAGCCTTGTTGCCCACCCCTACAATGAGCAGTTCTTC.

V and J are TRBV10-3 and TRBJ1-6; D not certain. Germline CDR1 and CDR2: ENHRY and SYGVKD. V lost 6 bases and J lost 4, with 16 bases in between. This CDR3 region has 16 residues. The CDR3 DNA reads TGTGCCATCAGAGATGCAGGAGCCTCTTATAATTCACCCCTCCACTTT. As protein: CAIRDAGASYNSPLHF.

The rearrangement links TRBV5-3 to TRBJ1-5; 8 bases are a match to TRBD1. TRBV5-3 is labeled an ORF, and its function is uncertain. The junction had 13 bases not matched to a gene; V was cut back by 1 base and J by 7 bases. This CDR3 has 17 residues. The CDR3 DNA reads TGTGCCAGAAGCTTGAGGTCCGGGACAGGTCTGAGGCAGCCCCAGCATTTT. As protein: CARSLRSGTGLRQPQHF.

This chain uses TRBV5-4 with TRBJ2-7; tentatively, D is TRBD2 (6 bases). The CDR3 is made up of 14 amino acids. The V gene lost 3 bases and the J gene lost 5 bases, with 15 bases spanning the gap. Germline CDR1 SGHNT, CDR2 YYREEE (reference sequence). CDR3 bases: TGTGCCAGCAGCTGGCCCGGGGGTATTGACGAGCAGTACTTC. Its translation: CASSWPGGIDEQYF.

V gene TRBV6-2 or TRBV6-3 combines with J gene TRBJ2-7; 11 bases line up with TRBD2. The CDR3 is made up of 16 amino acids. Trimming took 6 bases from V and 4 from J; bases not matched to a gene: 11. CDR1 is MNHEY, CDR2 SVGEGT, per germline. For the CDR3, the DNA is TGTGCCAGCAGCTCCGTTAGCGGGGGGGCCTTTTACGAGCAGTACTTC. Translation: CASSSVSGGAFYEQYF.

V usage is TRBV3-1 (or the pseudogene TRBV3-2) and J usage is TRBJ1-2; 11 bases are shared with TRBD1. CDR3 length: 19 amino acids. Trimming removed 0 bases from V and 4 bases from J; junction bases left unmatched: 13. CDR1 LGHDT and CDR2 YNNKEL come from the germline V gene (reference sequence). The DNA for the CDR3 is TGTGCCAGCAGCCAAGATATTTGGGACAGGGGGTCTCGTGGCTATGGCTACACCTTC. Translation: CASSQDIWDRGSRGYGYTF.

The rearrangement uses TRBV2 and TRBJ2-2; perhaps TRBD2 as D (8 bases). Germline V lookup: CDR1 SNHLY, CDR2 FYNNEI. The CDR3 loop spans 18 amino acids. The V end was cut by 10 bases, the J end by 4 bases, with 28 bases between. The CDR3 coding sequence is TGTGCCATCCAGGGACAGACTAGCGCCCTTGGGAGCACCGGGGAGCTGTTTTTT. Its translation is CAIQGQTSALGSTGELFF.

This chain connects TRBV5-6 to TRBJ2-5; maybe TRBD1 (6 bases). The CDR3 runs to 15 residues. V gave up 3 bases and J gave up 5 bases, with 17 bases separating them. Germline V CDR1 and CDR2: SGHDT, YYEEEE. Here the CDR3 DNA reads TGTGCCAGCAGCTCACTACAGGGATCGTGGGAGACCCAGTACTTC. Its protein product is CASSSLQGSWETQYF.

The chain uses TRBV28 and TRBJ2-2; 13 bases align to TRBD2. After removal of 5 bases from V and 13 bases from J, the junction contained 10 bases not matched to a gene. CDR3 length: 15 amino acids. The V gene's germline CDR1 is MDHEN and CDR2 SYDVKM. The CDR3 loop reads CASSRAGTSGEGLFF. CDR3 nucleotide sequence: TGTGCCAGCAGTAGGGCCGGGACTAGCGGGGAAGGGCTGTTTTTT.

The chain recombines TRBV19 with TRBJ2-3; 11 positions match TRBD1. This CDR3 spans 17 amino acids. CDR1 and CDR2 from the germline V gene are LNHDA and SQIVND (reference sequence). With 3 bases clipped from V and 6 bases from J, the junction kept 11 bases outside the gene matches. The CDR3 is CASSMDRGQYGLDTQYF. CDR3 nucleotides: TGTGCCAGTAGTATGGACAGGGGGCAATATGGATTGGATACGCAGTATTTT.

The chain uses TRBV7-2 and TRBJ2-5; 12 bases are a match to TRBD2. The CDR3 is 16 amino acids. Germline values: CDR1 SGHTA, CDR2 FQGNSA. After removal of 5 bases from V and 5 bases from J, the junction contained 9 bases not matched to a gene. This CDR3 reads CASSAKLAGGGETQYF. CDR3 nucleotide sequence: TGTGCCAGCAGCGCAAAACTAGCGGGGGGCGGGGAGACCCAGTACTTC.

This clone was recorded a few times. The CDR3 protein is CASSASWESNQPQHF. CDR3 DNA sequence: TGTGCCAGCAGTGCTTCATGGGAGAGCAATCAGCCCCAGCATTTT. This chain links TRBV2 with TRBJ1-5; D is ambiguous. CDR3 size: 15 residues. V was shortened by 4 bases and J by 1 base, with 11 bases between the two germline ends. CDR1 and CDR2 from the germline V gene are SNHLY and FYNNEI.

This clone showed up just a few times. The V and J genes are TRBV12-3 or TRBV12-4 and TRBJ2-5; D uncertain. Trimming took off 5 bases at V and 5 bases at J, with 6 bases between the two ends. The length of the CDR3 is 11 residues. The DNA for the CDR3 is TGTGCCAGCAGTCACGGGGAGACCCAGTACTTC. This translates into CASSHGETQYF.

The V and J genes are TRBV7-2 and TRBJ1-2, with 8 bases identical to TRBD1. Germline V CDR1 and CDR2: SGHTA, FQGNSA. The CDR3 is 14 amino acids. V gave up 2 bases and J gave up 6 bases; unmatched junction bases: 5. CDR3 DNA sequence: TGTGCCAGCAGCTTAAATCGGGGACAGGATGGCTACACCTTC. Protein product: CASSLNRGQDGYTF.

The chain recombines TRBV5-1 with TRBJ2-5; 11 nucleotides agree with TRBD2. Germline lookup yields CDR1 SGHRS and CDR2 YFSETQ. This CDR3 has 15 residues. The trim removed 0 bases at V and 4 bases at J, leaving 2 bases unmatched. CDR3 residues: CASSLVSGGAETQYF. DNA for the CDR3: TGCGCCAGCAGCTTGGTTAGCGGGGGGGCAGAGACCCAGTACTTC.

DNA of the CDR3: TGTGCCAGCAGTTCCGTAGTGTTGAGGGAGACCCAGTACTTC. Residues: CASSSVVLRETQYF. V and J are TRBV7-8 and TRBJ2-5; D remains ambiguous. This CDR3 region has 14 residues. CDR1 and CDR2 (germline): SGHVS, FQNEAQ. Trimming took 6 bases from V and 5 from J, leaving 16 bases between them.

The V gene is TRBV6-2 or TRBV6-3, the J gene TRBJ1-5; no clear D. V was clipped by 3 bases and J by 11 bases, with 14 bases between them. CDR1 MNHEY and CDR2 SVGEGT come from the germline V gene. The CDR3 covers 13 residues. The CDR3 region is CASSYRGSGAQHF. In DNA form, the CDR3 reads TGTGCCAGCAGTTATAGAGGGTCAGGCGCCCAGCATTTT.

A single count supports this clone. This sequence joins TRBV5-1 and TRBJ1-5; TRBD1 might be the D (6 bases). Trimming shortened V by 4 bases and J by 8 bases, and 13 bases separated the two germline ends. CDR3 size: 13 residues. Germline V lookup: CDR1 SGHRS, CDR2 YFSETQ. The CDR3 is CASSRTVSEPQHF. The CDR3 nucleotides read TGCGCCAGCAGCCGGACAGTCTCCGAGCCCCAGCATTTT.

The chain recombines TRBV7-3 with TRBJ2-1; D may correspond to TRBD1 or TRBD2 (5 bases each). The CDR3 spans 15 residues. Per germline, CDR1 SGHTA and CDR2 FQGTGA. Trimming pared 4 bases from V and 5 bases from J, leaving 15 bases between. The DNA of the CDR3 is TGTGCCAGCAGCTCTCGGGGCAGTGGAAACAATGAGCAGTTCTTC. It yields the protein CASSSRGSGNNEQFF.

The V call is TRBV9, the J call TRBJ1-4, with 7 bases fitting TRBD1. The CDR3 totals 14 residues. V gave up 3 bases and J gave up 7 bases; unmatched junction bases: 6. CDR1 SGDLS and CDR2 YYNGEE come from the germline V gene. CDR3 DNA: TGTGCCAGCAGCGGGGGGGACAGCCTTGAAAAACTGTTTTTT. Residues: CASSGGDSLEKLFF. Looking up the rest from reference TRBV9 and TRBJ1-4 gives the full variable domain: DSGVTQTPKHLITATGQRVTLRCSPRSGDLSVYWYQQSLDQGLQFLIQYYNGEERAKGNILERFSAQQFPDLHSELNLSSLELGDSALYFCASSGGDSLEKLFFGSGTQLSVL.

The chain links TRBV11-2 to TRBJ2-1, with 12 bases fitting TRBD2. With V trimmed by 10 bases and J by 3 bases, 10 bases remained unmatched. Germline V gene lookup returns CDR1 SGHAT and CDR2 FQNNGV. CDR3 length: 16 amino acids. CDR3 DNA sequence: TGTGCCACCGGAAGACCGGGACTAGCGGGCTACAATGAGCAGTTCTTC. Its translation: CATGRPGLAGYNEQFF.

The chain uses TRBV14 and TRBJ1-3; no firm D call. Germline assignment: CDR1 SGHDN and CDR2 FVKESK. V was pared by 6 bases and J by 0 bases, with 15 bases between. The CDR3 is 16 amino acids. The CDR3 spells CASSHGWSYSGNTIYF. The CDR3 nucleotides are TGTGCCAGCAGTCATGGTTGGTCTTACTCTGGAAACACCATATATTTT.

This clone was seen only once. The gene calls are TRBV7-3 and TRBJ2-7; D remains ambiguous. There are 14 residues in the CDR3. Germline V lookup: CDR1 SGHTA, CDR2 FQGTGA. V lost 5 bases to trimming and J lost 3 bases, with 14 bases between them. The CDR3, as DNA: TGTGCCAGCAGCCCCTCGGGCGGTCTCTACGAGCAGTACTTC. Amino acid sequence: CASSPSGGLYEQYF.

The rearrangement uses TRBV9 and TRBJ1-2; D remains unclear. V lost 7 bases and J lost 3, with 7 bases in between. The germline V gene has CDR1 SGDLS and CDR2 YYNGEE. The CDR3 is made up of 11 amino acids. The CDR3 reads CASQRDYGYTF. The DNA of the CDR3 is TGTGCCAGCCAGAGGGACTATGGCTACACCTTC.

The rearrangement joins TRBV7-2 to TRBJ1-6, with unresolved D. Looked up from germline, CDR1 is SGHTA and CDR2 is FQGNSA. V was shortened by 1 base and J by 9 bases, with 10 bases between the two germline ends. The CDR3 spans 14 residues. The CDR3 loop reads CASSLGTMVSPLHF. CDR3 DNA sequence: TGTGCCAGCAGCTTAGGGACCATGGTTTCACCCCTCCACTTT. Based on the CDR3 plus reference TRBV7-2 and TRBJ1-6, the full variable domain is GAGVSQSPSNKVTEKGKDVELRCDPISGHTALYWYRQSLGQGLEFLIYFQGNSAPDKSGLPSDRFSAERTGGSVSTLTIQRTQQEDSAVYLCASSLGTMVSPLHFGNGTRLTVT.

The V gene is TRBV7-2, the J gene TRBJ2-2, with D uncertain. The length of the CDR3 is 14 residues. Germline CDR1 reads SGHTA; CDR2 reads FQGNSA. The V and J ends lost 6 bases and 5 bases respectively, with 13 bases between them. CDR3 amino acids: CASRPPSGTGELFF. The DNA for the CDR3 is TGTGCCAGCAGGCCCCCAAGTGGTACCGGGGAGCTGTTTTTT.

The chain is built from TRBV5-8 and TRBJ1-2; the match to TRBD1 covers 8 bases. Germline CDR1 is SGHTS and CDR2 is YDEGEE. The junction had 10 bases not matched to a gene; V was cut back by 3 bases and J by 3 bases. The CDR3 length is 16 residues. Here the CDR3 DNA reads TGTGCCAGCAGCTGGAGGGACAGGCGACGGGACTATGGCTACACCTTC. Protein sequence: CASSWRDRRRDYGYTF.

The sample holds one count of this clone. CDR3 DNA: TGTGCCAGCAGTTTAGTCTCGGGGGCCGGTGGAAATGGCTACACCTTC. This translates into CASSLVSGAGGNGYTF. The rearrangement joins TRBV27 to TRBJ1-2; possibly TRBD1 for D (6 bases). V dropped 2 bases and J dropped 6 bases, with 19 bases sitting between them. There are 16 residues in the CDR3. The germline CDR1 and CDR2 sequences are MNHEY and SMNVEV (reference sequence).

V and J are TRBV5-4 and TRBJ1-5, with 9 bases that match TRBD1. Germline lookup yields CDR1 SGHNT and CDR2 YYREEE (reference sequence). CDR3 size: 16 residues. Trimming took 0 bases from V and 1 from J; bases not matched to a gene: 2. Here the CDR3 reads CASSLDGTGSNQPQHF. DNA of the CDR3: TGTGCCAGCAGCTTGGACGGGACAGGGAGCAATCAGCCCCAGCATTTT. Combining the CDR3 with reference TRBV5-4 and TRBJ1-5 gives the whole variable domain ETGVTQSPTHLIKTRGQQVTLRCSSQSGHNTVSWYQQALGQGPQFIFQYYREEENGRGNFPPRFSGLQFPNYSSELNVNALELDDSALYLCASSLDGTGSNQPQHFGDGTRLSIL.

The V gene is TRBV11-2, the J gene TRBJ1-3; D is perhaps TRBD1 (6 bases). Germline CDR1 reads SGHAT; CDR2 reads FQNNGV. The CDR3 length is 16 residues. Trimming removed 7 bases from V and 3 bases from J, with 19 bases in between. The CDR3 coding sequence is TGTGCCAGCACCCCTCAGGCGGGGGGCTATGGAAACACCATATATTTT. It is translated as CASTPQAGGYGNTIYF.